This T cell receptor (beta chain) appears in the sequencing data of a study of identical twins. A single record per CDR3 protein comes from TCRdb applying MiXCR to the 5' RACE reads. This repertoire shows more than 1.5 million distinct CDR3 sequences, about 30% found once; its top ten account for about 0.27%. With 0 bases removed from V and 4 bases from J, the gap between germline ends came to 9 bases. This CDR3 is 14 amino acids long. In germline, CDR1 is LGHNA, CDR2 YNFKEQ. The sequenced sample was cord blood. The sequence derives from a newborn girl in good health. The chain carries TRBV4-2 and TRBJ1-1; D is ambiguous. CDR3: CASSQDVKFTEAFF. CDR3 DNA sequence: TGTGCCAGCAGCCAAGATGTAAAGTTCACTGAAGCTTTCTTT.